The 31 T cell receptor beta chains in this list originate from one sample, sequenced in a study of blood T cell repertoires in COVID-19. TCRdb keeps only in-frame clones here, not all; method: immunoSEQ multiplex PCR. The sample shows roughly 400,000 clones, roughly 90% of them seen only once. Material: PBMCs or T cells enriched from blood (not recorded which). The receptors here all came from a woman aged 18-35 years who had been exposed to COVID-19.

This clone was recorded only once. The chain joins TRBV15 to TRBJ1-2; D ambiguous. The CDR3 runs to 15 residues. V lost 2 bases and J lost 4, with 14 bases in between. Germline CDR1 reads LNHNV; CDR2 reads YYDKDF (reference sequence). The CDR3 nucleotides read TGTGCCACCAGCAGACGGACGGGAGACCCCTATGGCTACACCTTC. Amino acids: CATSRRTGDPYGYTF.

The V call is TRBV6-4, the J call TRBJ1-6; possible D gene TRBD1, 6 bases. The V and J ends lost 3 bases and 9 bases respectively, with 18 bases between them. In germline, CDR1 is MRHNA, CDR2 SNTAGT. This CDR3 has 16 residues. CDR3 DNA sequence: TGTGCCAGCAGTGAATCCGTAGGGGGAGTGAGTTCACCCCTCCACTTT. Its translation is CASSESVGGVSSPLHF.

This chain uses TRBV2 with TRBJ2-1, with 9 bases fitting TRBD2. V shed 5 bases and J 7 bases; nucleotides not matched to a gene: 6. The CDR3 spans 14 residues. Per germline, CDR1 SNHLY and CDR2 FYNNEI. CDR3 protein: CASSLAGVGNEQFF. CDR3 DNA: TGTGCCAGCAGTTTAGCGGGAGTCGGGAATGAGCAGTTCTTC.

This clone occurred once. The genes are TRBV14 and TRBJ1-4; 8 bases align to TRBD1. In germline, CDR1 is SGHDN, CDR2 FVKESK. V trimming: 4 bases; J trimming: 2 bases; junction bases outside the gene matches: 3. The CDR3 has 15 amino acids. The CDR3 region has the DNA TGTGCCAGCAGCCCACGACAGGGGACTAATGAAAAACTGTTTTTT. As protein: CASSPRQGTNEKLFF.

The chain is built from TRBV3-1 (or the pseudogene TRBV3-2) and TRBJ1-5; D is possibly TRBD1 (5 bases). With 0 bases removed from V and 6 bases from J, the gap between germline ends came to 15 bases. The CDR3 consists of 16 residues. Germline values: CDR1 LGHDT, CDR2 YNNKEL (reference sequence). In nucleotides, the CDR3 is TGTGCCAGCAGCCAAGATTCGCAGGGCGGTATTCAGCCCCAGCATTTT. Translated: CASSQDSQGGIQPQHF.

The genes are TRBV2 and TRBJ2-7, with D tentatively TRBD1 (6 bases). The V end lost 5 bases, the J end lost 0 bases, and 14 bases lay between the germline ends. CDR1 and CDR2 (germline): SNHLY, FYNNEI. This CDR3 has 15 amino acids. In nucleotides, the CDR3 is TGTGCCAGCAGTTCCGACAGGCCGACCTCCTACGAGCAGTACTTC. Translation: CASSSDRPTSYEQYF.

Only one count was recorded for this clone. This chain connects TRBV5-8 to TRBJ2-3; 8 nucleotides agree with TRBD1. V shed 2 bases, J shed 1 base, and the junction held 12 bases outside the gene matches. The germline V gene encodes CDR1 SGHTS and CDR2 YDEGEE. The length of the CDR3 is 18 residues. The CDR3 DNA follows: TGTGCCAGCAGCTTTAAAGGTTCCCAGGGGGCCGGCACAGATACGCAGTATTTT. It is translated as CASSFKGSQGAGTDTQYF. Variable domain in full (rest from reference TRBV5-8 and TRBJ2-3): EAGVTQSPTHLIKTRGQQATLRCSPISGHTSVYWYQQALGLGLQFLLWYDEGEERNRGNFPPRFSGRQFPNYSSELNVNALELEDSALYLCASSFKGSQGAGTDTQYFGPGTRLTVL.

The J gene is TRBJ2-7, the V gene TRBV30; tentatively, D is TRBD1 (6 bases). Trimming shortened V by 3 bases and J by 2 bases, and 11 bases separated the two germline ends. In germline, CDR1 is GTSNPN, CDR2 SVGIG (reference sequence). The CDR3 is 13 residues long. CDR3 coding DNA: TGTGCCTGGAGGGTGGACAGTACCTACGAGCAGTACTTC. Translating it yields CAWRVDSTYEQYF.

CDR3 residues: CASSARDRGEETQYF. The CDR3 nucleotides are TGTGCCAGCAGCGCCAGAGACAGGGGAGAAGAGACCCAGTACTTC. The chain carries TRBV9 and TRBJ2-5, with 8 bases fitting TRBD1. CDR1 is SGDLS, CDR2 YYNGEE, per germline. V trimming: 3 bases; J trimming: 3 bases; junction bases outside the gene matches: 7. The CDR3 is 15 amino acids.

The chain links TRBV28 to TRBJ2-7; 9 bases align to TRBD2. CDR1 and CDR2 (germline): MDHEN, SYDVKM. This CDR3 is built from 16 residues. V dropped 6 bases and J dropped 1; count of bases not matched to a gene: 10. CDR3 nucleotides: TGTGCCAGCAGCCCCTCCGGCGGGAGGGTTTCCTACGAGCAGTACTTC. Its translation is CASSPSGGRVSYEQYF. Supplemented by reference TRBV28 and TRBJ2-7, the full variable domain reads DVKVTQSSRYLVKRTGEKVFLECVQDMDHENMFWYRQDPGLGLRLIYFSYDVKMKEKGDIPEGYSVSREKKERFSLILESASTNQTSMYLCASSPSGGRVSYEQYFGPGTRLTVT.

Here the CDR3 reads CASRRQVIGANVLTF. In nucleotides, the CDR3 is TGTGCCAGCAGGCGTCAGGTTATCGGGGCCAACGTCCTGACTTTC. The chain recombines TRBV27 with TRBJ2-6, with D uncertain. Germline loops: CDR1 MNHEY, CDR2 SMNVEV (reference sequence). The length of the CDR3 is 15 residues. Trimming shortened V by 6 bases and J by 4 bases, and 13 bases separated the two germline ends.

This rearrangement joins TRBV5-8 to TRBJ2-5; maybe TRBD1 (5 bases). V was pared by 4 bases and J by 0 bases, with 16 bases between. CDR3 length: 16 amino acids. Germline CDR1 reads SGHTS; CDR2 reads YDEGEE. The CDR3 nucleotides are TGTGCCAGCAGCCTTGACCGATTGACAGACCAAGAGACCCAGTACTTC. It yields the protein CASSLDRLTDQETQYF.

The rearrangement joins TRBV7-2 to TRBJ1-1; 7 bases are a match to TRBD1. V dropped 6 bases and J dropped 6; count of bases not matched to a gene: 4. This CDR3 is built from 12 residues. Looked up from germline, CDR1 is SGHTA and CDR2 is FQGNSA. The CDR3 sequence is CASSQGTAEAFF. In DNA, the CDR3 is TGTGCCAGCAGTCAGGGGACAGCTGAAGCTTTCTTT.

Here the CDR3 reads CASSFWTSSYEQYF. DNA for the CDR3: TGTGCCAGCAGTTTCTGGACTAGCTCCTACGAGCAGTACTTC. This chain joins TRBV28 and TRBJ2-7, with TRBD2 identical over 7 bases. This CDR3 spans 14 amino acids. Per the germline V gene, CDR1 is MDHEN and CDR2 is SYDVKM. V shed 3 bases, J shed 0 bases, and the junction held 2 bases outside the gene matches.

This clone has just one count. The chain carries TRBV11-2 and TRBJ2-1; 13 nucleotides align to TRBD2. Germline CDR1 is SGHAT and CDR2 is FQNNGV. The CDR3 covers 16 residues. J was trimmed by 6 bases and V by 3 bases; bases with no gene match: 5. Here the CDR3 DNA reads TGTGCCAGCAGCTTGCCGGGACTAGCGGGATCCAATGAGCAGTTCTTC. Translating it yields CASSLPGLAGSNEQFF.

The rearrangement uses TRBV20-1 and TRBJ1-2; a possible D gene is TRBD1 (6 bases). Germline values: CDR1 DFQATT, CDR2 SNEGSKA (reference sequence). This CDR3 spans 16 amino acids. With 3 bases removed from V and 4 bases from J, the gap between germline ends came to 21 bases. The CDR3 nucleotides read TGCAGTGCTAGTATAACAGGGTGGTACGACCTCTATGGCTACACCTTC. This encodes CSASITGWYDLYGYTF.

This clone occurred a few times. The chain carries TRBV14 and TRBJ2-7; 13 positions match TRBD2. The V gene end was trimmed by 1 base and the J gene end by 9 bases; junction bases not matched to a gene: 3. This CDR3 is 14 amino acids long. Per germline, CDR1 SGHDN and CDR2 FVKESK. CDR3 nucleotide sequence: TGTGCCAGCAGCCAAGGGACTAGCGGGAGCATGCAGTACTTC. This translates into CASSQGTSGSMQYF.

The genes are TRBV28 and TRBJ2-2, with a tentative D call TRBD1 (6 bases). CDR3 length: 16 amino acids. CDR1 is MDHEN and CDR2 is SYDVKM in the germline V gene. V lost 2 bases, J lost 0 bases, and 10 bases lay in between. CDR3 in amino acids: CASSLGTSANTGELFF. CDR3 DNA sequence: TGTGCCAGCAGTTTAGGGACATCCGCGAACACCGGGGAGCTGTTTTTT.

This rearrangement joins TRBV9 to TRBJ2-3; 10 bases align to TRBD2. This CDR3 is built from 16 residues. Per germline, CDR1 SGDLS and CDR2 YYNGEE. The trim removed 0 bases at V and 5 bases at J, leaving 6 bases unmatched. CDR3 nucleotide sequence: TGTGCCAGCAGCGTAGCGGAGCGGGGGGGCGTAGATACGCAGTATTTT. Amino acids: CASSVAERGGVDTQYF.

A single count supports this clone. V is TRBV5-1 and J is TRBJ1-6; 7 bases agree with TRBD1. The junction had 8 bases not matched to a gene; V was cut back by 4 bases and J by 1 base. The CDR3 has 17 amino acids. The V gene's germline CDR1 is SGHRS and CDR2 YFSETQ. Here the CDR3 reads CASSLGQAASYNSPLHF. For the CDR3, the DNA is TGCGCCAGCAGCCTCGGACAGGCAGCGTCCTATAATTCACCCCTCCACTTT.

This sequence joins TRBV5-8 and TRBJ1-6; a weak D match, TRBD1 (5 bases). The germline CDR1 and CDR2 sequences are SGHTS and YDEGEE. V lost 5 bases to trimming and J lost 8 bases, with 14 bases between them. This CDR3 contains 14 residues. CDR3 sequence reads: CASRRLGGDSPLHF. CDR3 DNA sequence: TGTGCCAGCAGGCGTCTGGGGGGGGATTCACCCCTCCACTTT.

Comments on this clone: This could be a read error, since a much larger clone is one nucleotide away. This sequence joins TRBV7-2 and TRBJ1-1, with 8 bases lining up with TRBD1. The CDR3 is made up of 13 amino acids. V dropped 4 bases and J dropped 3; count of bases not matched to a gene: 1. CDR1 and CDR2 (germline): SGHTA, FQGNSA. CDR3 region: CASSWGQDTEAFF. CDR3 sequence (DNA): TGTGCCAGCAGCTGGGGACAGGACACTGAAGCTTTCTTT.

The genes are TRBV4-2 and TRBJ2-1; D is perhaps TRBD1 (5 bases). The length of the CDR3 is 17 residues. CDR1 and CDR2 (germline): LGHNA, YNFKEQ. Trimming stripped 0 bases from V and 1 base from J, with 13 bases between. For the CDR3, the DNA is TGTGCCAGCAGCCAAGAGTTCCAGGGAAAGTCCTACAATGAGCAGTTCTTC. It translates to CASSQEFQGKSYNEQFF.

This chain connects TRBV28 to TRBJ1-3, with a weak D call TRBD1 (6 bases). CDR1 is MDHEN, CDR2 SYDVKM, per germline. V was cut by 2 bases and J by 0 bases, with 8 bases left in between. The CDR3 consists of 15 residues. This chain's CDR3 is CASSLQGSSGNTIYF. CDR3 nucleotide sequence: TGTGCCAGCAGTTTACAGGGGAGCTCTGGAAACACCATATATTTT.

This clone was recorded only once. The V call is TRBV5-1, the J call TRBJ2-7; 10 bases agree with TRBD2. V lost 2 bases to trimming and J lost 0 bases; unmatched junction nucleotides: 2. From germline, CDR1 is SGHRS and CDR2 YFSETQ. This CDR3 contains 15 residues. The CDR3 sequence: CASSFPSGGSYEQYF. As DNA, the CDR3 is TGCGCCAGCAGCTTTCCTAGCGGGGGCTCCTACGAGCAGTACTTC.

The V gene is TRBV5-6, the J gene TRBJ2-7, with 11 positions matching TRBD1. Germline V lookup: CDR1 SGHDT, CDR2 YYEEEE. The J segment lost 3 bases and the V segment lost 3 bases, leaving 2 bases of the junction unmatched. The CDR3 covers 14 residues. The CDR3 nucleotides read TGTGCCAGCAGCTGGGGACAGGGGGTCTACGAGCAGTACTTC. Its protein is CASSWGQGVYEQYF.

This chain uses TRBV6-5 with TRBJ1-6; 7 nucleotides match TRBD1. V shed 0 bases and J 4 bases; nucleotides not matched to a gene: 3. CDR1 MNHEY and CDR2 SVGAGI come from the germline V gene. This CDR3 is built from 16 residues. The CDR3, as DNA: TGTGCCAGCAGTTACTCAGGGACAGTTTATAATTCACCCCTCCACTTT. As protein: CASSYSGTVYNSPLHF.

This clone was seen only a few times. The rearrangement uses TRBV20-1 and TRBJ2-2, with 7 bases identical to TRBD2. CDR3 size: 17 residues. V lost 3 bases to trimming and J lost 4 bases; unmatched junction nucleotides: 14. Germline V gives CDR1 DFQATT, CDR2 SNEGSKA (reference sequence). In DNA, the CDR3 is TGCAGTGCTAGTGAGTTGGGGAGTAGCGGGTCCACCGGGGAGCTGTTTTTT. It encodes CSASELGSSGSTGELFF.

The chain employs TRBV7-9 and TRBJ2-5; D not resolved. Germline lookup yields CDR1 SEHNR and CDR2 FQNEAQ (reference sequence). The germline V and J ends were trimmed by 5 bases and 5 bases, with 9 bases remaining between them. This CDR3 is 12 amino acids long. This CDR3 is CASSPNFETQYF. The CDR3, as DNA: TGTGCCAGCAGCCCCAACTTTGAGACCCAGTACTTC.

The V call is TRBV5-1, the J call TRBJ1-5; D perhaps matches TRBD1 (5 bases). The germline V gene has CDR1 SGHRS and CDR2 YFSETQ. V was shortened by 4 bases and J by 10 bases, with 18 bases between the two germline ends. CDR3 size: 14 residues. The CDR3: CASSPDDAWGPQHF. The CDR3 DNA reads TGCGCCAGCAGCCCCGACGACGCCTGGGGCCCCCAGCATTTT.

This chain links TRBV28 with TRBJ2-7; D remains unclear. Looked up from germline, CDR1 is MDHEN and CDR2 is SYDVKM. The V gene lost 3 bases and the J gene lost 3 bases, with 6 bases spanning the gap. The CDR3 has 12 amino acids. The CDR3 DNA reads TGTGCCAGCAGTTTTTCCAACTACGAGCAGTACTTC. Translation: CASSFSNYEQYF. Full variable domain (rest looked up from reference TRBV28 and TRBJ2-7): DVKVTQSSRYLVKRTGEKVFLECVQDMDHENMFWYRQDPGLGLRLIYFSYDVKMKEKGDIPEGYSVSREKKERFSLILESASTNQTSMYLCASSFSNYEQYFGPGTRLTVT.